Sequencing of this T cell receptor beta chain was carried out in a study of CD8 T cells in ankylosing spondylitis listed by TCRdb under 2017. General notes on the study: The study set out to find disease-linked TCR variants by profiling T cell receptor beta repertoires in ankylosing spondylitis patients and healthy donors. The full study cohort comprised 25 ankylosing spondylitis patients and 85 to 120 healthy donors. Peripheral blood was sampled, and synovial fluid was also collected from ankylosing spondylitis patients. General study outcomes and caveats: Some motif variants were previously reported in synovial fluid and blood of reactive arthritis patients, suggesting common disease-initiation mechanisms. A TCR beta motif of about 8 highly homologous amino acid variants appeared characteristic of blood from ankylosing spondylitis patients. According to the report, matched synovial fluid samples from ankylosing spondylitis patients were significantly enriched for the disease-linked clones. The disease-linked clones had a CD8+ phenotype and were found at relatively low frequencies in peripheral blood.

This clonotype was seen ten or more times. The antigen this receptor binds is unknown. The record has no base qualities; no much larger clone is one base away. TCRdb lists the instrument as Illumina HiSeq 2500. Quantitative 5'-RACE with molecular barcodes was used to prepare TCR beta libraries. Regarding the original processing steps: Disease-linked TCR variants were identified with a new computational method built on a probabilistic model of VDJ rearrangement. In TCRdb, the public reads were trimmed at Q25 with fastp and aligned with MiXCR, with productive beta chains retained. Entries that share a CDR3 protein sequence are merged under the most common genes and DNA. TCRdb, not the original authors, processed these V and J calls. This sample lists 250,000 to 400,000 distinct CDR3 sequences; 11% were detected once. The ten largest clones take up 8% to 9.5% of the sample. At the junction V is shortened by 4 bases and J by 6 bases; bases outside the gene matches: 8. In the germline V gene (reference sequence), CDR1 corresponds to SGHKS and CDR2 to YYEKEE. The CDR3, cysteine through phenylalanine, is 14 amino acids long. This entry keeps only the CDR3 DNA: 42 bases, framed from base 1.

This receptor was obtained from a female donor with ankylosing spondylitis or in good health (not recorded which). The chain joins TRBV5-5 to TRBJ1-1; TRBD1 aligns with 8 central bases. The sequencing input was blood, either unsorted or a sorted T cell fraction (not recorded which). The nucleotide sequence reads as follows: TGTGCCAGCAGCAGGCGGACAGGGATCGCTGAAGCTTTCTTT. Translation gives CASSRRTGIAEAFF.